One and the same sample provided the 26 T cell receptor beta chains below, sequenced in a study of T-cell memory formation after mild COVID-19. MiXCR, run by TCRdb on the 5' RACE reads, gives a single entry per CDR3 protein. The data contain roughly 400,000 distinct CDR3 sequences, 20% to 25% of them singletons. Input material: PBMCs or a T cell subset sorted from them (not recorded which). Receptors originate from an adult woman who had mild COVID-19 (a few samples of this study predate the infection). Cell type and time point are not known.

This clonotype has just a few counts. The rearrangement links TRBV13 to TRBJ2-1, with TRBD1 matching 9 bases. The J segment lost 4 bases and the V segment lost 5 bases, leaving 6 bases of the junction unmatched. CDR1 and CDR2 (germline): PRHDT, FYEKMQ (reference sequence). The CDR3 has 15 amino acids. CDR3: CASSGVGQGYNEQFF. The CDR3 DNA sequence: TGTGCCAGCAGCGGCGTGGGACAGGGTTACAATGAGCAGTTCTTC.

The sample holds a few counts of this clonotype. The chain uses TRBV7-3 and TRBJ1-1, with no clear D. This CDR3 region has 15 residues. Trimming cost V 3 bases and J 0 bases, with 11 bases left between them. The germline V gene has CDR1 SGHTA and CDR2 FQGTGA. CDR3 sequence: CASSFNGGVNTEAFF. The CDR3 coding sequence is TGTGCCAGCAGCTTTAACGGCGGGGTGAACACTGAAGCTTTCTTT.

This clonotype was seen a few times. The chain has TRBV20-1 and TRBJ2-2; the match to TRBD2 covers 7 bases. CDR3 length: 17 amino acids. From germline, CDR1 is DFQATT and CDR2 SNEGSKA (reference sequence). V was pared by 0 bases and J by 4 bases, with 11 bases of the junction left unmatched. The CDR3 region has the DNA TGCAGTGCTAGAGATTCCTGGGCGGGAGAGTCCACCGGGGAGCTGTTTTTT. Amino acid sequence: CSARDSWAGESTGELFF.

This chain's CDR3 is CASSEFGTSVMSSYNEQFF. The DNA for the CDR3 is TGTGCCAGCAGTGAATTCGGGACTAGCGTAATGAGCTCCTACAATGAGCAGTTCTTC. This chain joins TRBV12-3 or TRBV12-4 and TRBJ2-1; TRBD2 matches 10 bases. The CDR3 has 19 residues. Germline trimming cut 5 bases from V and 0 bases from J; bases unmatched to any gene: 13.

The genes are TRBV20-1 and TRBJ2-3; 10 nucleotides match TRBD1. V lost 5 bases to trimming and J lost 0 bases; unmatched junction nucleotides: 8. The CDR3 has 16 residues. Germline-derived CDR1 and CDR2 are DFQATT and SNEGSKA (reference sequence). The DNA for the CDR3 is TGCAGTGCTGGTGGGACAGGGGAGCCTAGCACAGATACGCAGTATTTT. Protein: CSAGGTGEPSTDTQYF.

The gene calls are TRBV5-6 and TRBJ2-1, with D uncertain. V lost 2 bases and J lost 5, with 11 bases in between. Germline CDR1 SGHDT, CDR2 YYEEEE. The CDR3 covers 14 residues. CDR3 amino acids: CASSLRSNHNEQFF. As DNA, the CDR3 is TGTGCCAGCAGCTTACGGAGCAACCACAATGAGCAGTTCTTC.

V and J are TRBV5-5 and TRBJ2-7, with 11 bases lining up with TRBD2. In germline, CDR1 is SGHKS, CDR2 YYEKEE (reference sequence). V lost 1 base to trimming and J lost 0 bases; unmatched junction nucleotides: 6. This CDR3 region has 17 residues. The DNA of the CDR3 is TGTGCCAGCAGCTTGCGGCTAGCGGGGGGCCGCTCCTACGAGCAGTACTTC. It translates to CASSLRLAGGRSYEQYF.

This sequence joins TRBV30 and TRBJ1-1; D call uncertain. The CDR3 is made up of 13 amino acids. Germline V lookup: CDR1 GTSNPN, CDR2 SVGIG (reference sequence). V dropped 1 base and J dropped 3 bases, with 9 bases sitting between them. The CDR3 sequence: CAWSEASHTEAFF. CDR3 nucleotide sequence: TGTGCCTGGAGTGAGGCCAGTCACACTGAAGCTTTCTTT.

The rearrangement uses TRBV9 and TRBJ2-6; 9 positions agree with TRBD1. Germline V gene lookup returns CDR1 SGDLS and CDR2 YYNGEE. V trimming: 0 bases; J trimming: 2 bases; junction bases outside the gene matches: 6. This CDR3 has 18 amino acids. CDR3 region: CASSVGLQGATGANVLTF. Here the CDR3 DNA reads TGTGCCAGCAGCGTAGGGCTACAGGGGGCGACTGGGGCCAACGTCCTGACTTTC.

The table lists this clonotype with a few counts. The chain couples TRBV7-8 to TRBJ2-7; possibly TRBD2 for D (6 bases). The CDR3 length is 15 residues. V lost 3 bases, J lost 3 bases, and 15 bases lay in between. Germline values: CDR1 SGHVS, CDR2 FQNEAQ. The CDR3 DNA sequence: TGTGCCAGCAGCTTGCGGGACTCCACGAGCTACGAGCAGTACTTC. This translates into CASSLRDSTSYEQYF.

The chain has TRBV20-1 and TRBJ2-3; TRBD2 matches at 14 bases. The CDR3 sequence is 17 residues long. Trimming cost V 5 bases and J 4 bases; bases outside gene matches: 11. Germline CDR1 and CDR2: DFQATT and SNEGSKA (reference sequence). The CDR3 sequence is CSADLGLAGATPDTQYF. The CDR3 DNA reads as TGCAGTGCTGATCTGGGACTAGCGGGAGCAACCCCAGATACGCAGTATTTT.

This clonotype has only a few counts. This chain uses TRBV5-5 with TRBJ2-3; tentative D call: TRBD1 (7 bases). Germline assignment: CDR1 SGHKS and CDR2 YYEKEE (reference sequence). This CDR3 comprises 13 residues. Trimming pared 5 bases from V and 5 bases from J, leaving 12 bases between. CDR3 DNA: TGTGCCAGCAGGCCCCAGGGGGGAGATACGCAGTATTTT. This translates into CASRPQGGDTQYF.

This clonotype was recorded a few times. J is TRBJ2-2 and V is TRBV5-1; TRBD2 is a possible D gene (5 bases). CDR1 is SGHRS and CDR2 is YFSETQ in the germline V gene. The V gene lost 4 bases and the J gene lost 1 base, with 11 bases spanning the gap. This CDR3 is built from 15 residues. This CDR3 reads CASSLEAENTGELFF. CDR3 bases: TGCGCCAGCAGCCTGGAGGCAGAGAACACCGGGGAGCTGTTTTTT.

This clonotype was detected a few times. A junction end diverges from the germline sequence, so it may reflect a read error. The V call is TRBV6-5, the J call TRBJ1-1; 7 bases are a match to TRBD1. This CDR3 has 12 residues. Germline CDR1 MNHEY, CDR2 SVGAGI. The CDR3 region is CASSYTTGAKVF. The CDR3 DNA sequence: TGTGCCAGCAGTTACACTACAGGGGCAAAGGTCTTT.

In this sample, this clonotype turned up a few times. This chain uses TRBV7-2 with TRBJ2-1; the match to TRBD2 covers 10 bases. With 5 bases clipped from V and 3 bases from J, the junction kept 4 bases outside the gene matches. This CDR3 contains 15 residues. CDR1 SGHTA and CDR2 FQGNSA come from the germline V gene. The CDR3 is CASSPIAGGYNEQFF. The CDR3 DNA is TGTGCCAGCAGCCCAATAGCGGGAGGCTACAATGAGCAGTTCTTC.

This chain joins TRBV3-1 and TRBJ1-1; TRBD1 matches at 8 bases. Germline values: CDR1 LGHDT, CDR2 YNNKEL (reference sequence). The CDR3 length is 17 residues. V lost 0 bases and J lost 1; bases outside the gene matches: 7. CDR3: CASSQDVQGARNTEAFF. The CDR3 DNA is TGTGCCAGCAGCCAAGACGTTCAGGGGGCGAGGAACACTGAAGCTTTCTTT.

This clonotype appeared a few times. The chain couples TRBV12-3 or TRBV12-4 to TRBJ2-5, with 7 positions matching TRBD1. With 7 bases clipped from V and 5 bases from J, the junction kept 7 bases outside the gene matches. The CDR3 runs 13 residues. CDR3 region: CASTIRGIETQYF. The DNA for the CDR3 is TGTGCCAGCACCATCAGGGGGATCGAGACCCAGTACTTC.

This sequence joins TRBV4-3 and TRBJ2-2, with TRBD1 matching over 7 bases. The CDR3 loop spans 17 amino acids. Germline V gene data show CDR1 as LGHNA and CDR2 as YSLEER. J lost 4 bases, V lost 0 bases, and 8 bases had no gene match. CDR3 sequence (DNA): TGCGCCAGCAGCCAAGATTGGGGACAGTATAGCACCGGGGAGCTGTTTTTT. Protein: CASSQDWGQYSTGELFF.

The chain uses TRBV4-1 and TRBJ2-4; 8 nucleotides align to TRBD1. Losses at the gene ends were 0 bases for V and 4 bases for J; bases not matched to a gene: 11. This CDR3 contains 18 residues. The germline V gene encodes CDR1 MGHRA and CDR2 YSYEKL. CDR3 amino acids: CASSQEQARGQVKNIQYF. In DNA form, the CDR3 reads TGCGCCAGCAGCCAAGAACAGGCCAGGGGGCAGGTAAAAAACATTCAGTACTTC.

Only a few counts were recorded for this clonotype. The J gene is TRBJ2-7, the V gene TRBV24-1; possible D gene TRBD1, 5 bases. V dropped 2 bases and J dropped 2 bases, with 9 bases sitting between them. The CDR3 spans 14 residues. CDR1 is KGHDR and CDR2 is SFDVKD in the germline V gene. The CDR3: CATSDWQGTYEQYF. CDR3 nucleotides: TGTGCCACCAGTGATTGGCAGGGCACCTACGAGCAGTACTTC.

V gene TRBV29-1 combines with J gene TRBJ2-7; 9 bases agree with TRBD1. In germline, CDR1 is SQVTM, CDR2 ANQGSEA. V lost 4 bases and J lost 6; bases outside the gene matches: 10. The CDR3 totals 14 residues. CDR3 in amino acids: CSVGRDRDFSEQYF. For the CDR3, the DNA is TGCAGCGTTGGTCGGGACAGGGATTTTTCCGAGCAGTACTTC.

The chain has TRBV6-5 and TRBJ2-1; D not resolved. CDR3 length equals 13 residues. From germline, CDR1 is MNHEY and CDR2 SVGAGI. Trimming left V 5 bases short and J 7 bases short, with 12 bases between. The CDR3, as DNA: TGTGCCAGCAGTCCAATAGCAGATAATGAGCAGTTCTTC. Encoded protein: CASSPIADNEQFF.

This clonotype was detected once. J is TRBJ2-1 and V is TRBV6-5, with 9 nucleotides matching TRBD1. CDR1 and CDR2 from the germline V gene are MNHEY and SVGAGI. V was pared by 2 bases and J by 7 bases, with 9 bases of the junction left unmatched. The CDR3 is made up of 16 amino acids. The CDR3 region is CASSYTDRGGRNEQFF. CDR3 in DNA: TGTGCCAGCAGTTACACCGACAGGGGGGGAAGGAATGAGCAGTTCTTC.

The J gene is TRBJ1-1, the V gene TRBV15; D is unresolved. Germline V gene data show CDR1 as LNHNV and CDR2 as YYDKDF (reference sequence). CDR3 length: 17 residues. Trimming took 4 bases from V and 0 from J, leaving 18 bases between them. This CDR3 reads CATSNVLVSGLNTEAFF. The CDR3, as DNA: TGTGCCACCAGCAATGTCTTGGTGTCTGGGCTGAACACTGAAGCTTTCTTT.

The sample holds many counts of this clonotype. The J gene is TRBJ2-7, the V gene TRBV10-3; 10 bases match TRBD1. CDR3 length: 13 amino acids. The germline V gene encodes CDR1 ENHRY and CDR2 SYGVKD. V lost 10 bases and J lost 7; bases outside the gene matches: 10. The CDR3 DNA reads as TGTGCCACCAGGGGGACAGGGGAGGGTGAGCAGTACTTC. The encoded protein is CATRGTGEGEQYF.

This clonotype was seen more than once but under ten times. The rearrangement uses TRBV11-2 and TRBJ2-4, with 7 bases matching TRBD2. J gave up 5 bases and V 4 bases, and 8 bases lay outside the gene matches. Germline CDR1 reads SGHAT; CDR2 reads FQNNGV. This CDR3 is 15 amino acids long. The CDR3 protein is CASSSRSTSENIQYF. CDR3 nucleotide sequence: TGTGCCAGCAGCTCGCGAAGCACTAGCGAAAACATTCAGTACTTC.